What follows are 18 T cell receptor beta chains derived from one specimen sequenced in a study of CD8 T cells in ankylosing spondylitis (dated by TCRdb to between 2016 and 2019). Library creation used 5' RACE. The sequencer was an Illumina HiSeq 2500. TCRdb reworked the public reads: Q25 trimming with fastp, MiXCR clone assembly, productive beta chains retained. Identical CDR3 proteins give one entry, which carries the most common genes and DNA. For this sample there are about 320,000 distinct CDR3 sequences; about 9.9% appear just once. The ten largest clones add up to 9.1% of the sample. Sequenced: blood, either unsorted or a sorted T cell fraction (not recorded which). These receptors were collected from a female donor with ankylosing spondylitis or in good health (not recorded which).

In DNA form, the CDR3 reads TGTGCCAGCAGCTTAGGGCTGGGAAGGCGGGAGACCCAGTACTTC. Residues: CASSLGLGRRETQYF. This chain links TRBV7-9 with TRBJ2-5; no reliable D call. CDR3 size: 15 residues. Trimming stripped 1 base from V and 5 bases from J, with 14 bases between. From germline, CDR1 is SEHNR and CDR2 FQNEAQ (reference sequence).

At least ten counts were recorded for this clonotype. The chain couples TRBV10-3 to TRBJ2-1; D is unresolved. The CDR3 totals 13 residues. With 0 bases removed from V and 14 bases from J, the gap between germline ends came to 14 bases. The germline V gene encodes CDR1 ENHRY and CDR2 SYGVKD. The CDR3 DNA sequence: TGTGCCATCAGTGAGTCGTCAGCCAGAGAGGAGTTCTTC. Protein product: CAISESSAREEFF.

The J gene is TRBJ1-1, the V gene TRBV5-1; D possibly corresponds to TRBD1 (6 bases). The CDR3 sequence is 14 residues long. The germline V gene encodes CDR1 SGHRS and CDR2 YFSETQ. Deletions cut 4 bases from V and 7 bases from J, with 17 bases between. CDR3 residues: CASSPKGGASEAFF. DNA of the CDR3: TGCGCCAGCAGCCCAAAGGGGGGGGCCAGTGAAGCTTTCTTT.

The table lists this clonotype with many counts. V usage is TRBV12-3 or TRBV12-4 and J usage is TRBJ2-3, with a possible D match to TRBD2 (5 bases). This CDR3 is built from 15 residues. The V end lost 2 bases, the J end lost 1 base, and 10 bases lay between the germline ends. The CDR3 region has the DNA TGTGCCAGCAGTTTATTAGGAGGAGGCACAGATACGCAGTATTTT. Translated, it gives CASSLLGGGTDTQYF.

To note about this clonotype: A much larger clone differs by one base, so this may be a read error. This sequence joins TRBV7-9 and TRBJ2-3; no firm D call. CDR1 is SEHNR and CDR2 is FQNEAQ in the germline V gene (reference sequence). V was cut by 5 bases and J by 2 bases, with 20 bases left in between. The CDR3 is 17 residues long. CDR3 nucleotides: TGTGCCAGCAGCCCTGCGGAAGGCGTCAAATCCACAGATACGCAGTATTTT. Its protein product is CASSPAEGVKSTDTQYF.

This clonotype came up many times. This sequence joins TRBV28 and TRBJ1-2; a possible D gene is TRBD1 (6 bases). The CDR3 is 16 amino acids. Germline loops: CDR1 MDHEN, CDR2 SYDVKM. Trimming left V 1 base short and J 8 bases short, with 20 bases between. CDR3 residues: CASSLSKLQGEGGYTF. As DNA, the CDR3 is TGTGCCAGCAGTTTATCCAAACTACAGGGCGAAGGGGGCTACACCTTC.

This clonotype has ten or more counts. The chain couples TRBV12-3 or TRBV12-4 to TRBJ1-6, with TRBD1 as a possible D gene (5 bases). The CDR3 spans 14 residues. The V end lost 5 bases, the J end lost 6 bases, and 11 bases lay between the germline ends. In DNA, the CDR3 is TGTGCCAGCAGTCCCAGGGTTTCTAATTCACCCCTCCACTTT. Translation gives CASSPRVSNSPLHF.

This clonotype was seen a handful of times. The chain links TRBV27 to TRBJ2-3, with TRBD1 identical over 12 bases. This CDR3 has 14 amino acids. CDR1 is MNHEY, CDR2 SMNVEV, per germline (reference sequence). With V trimmed by 6 bases and J by 7 bases, 5 bases remained unmatched. The CDR3 nucleotides are TGTGCCAGCAGACTGGGACAGGGGGCAAATACGCAGTATTTT. Residues: CASRLGQGANTQYF.

This clonotype occurred many times. The chain combines TRBV4-3 with TRBJ2-1, with D possibly matching TRBD1 (6 bases). This CDR3 contains 16 residues. Per germline, CDR1 LGHNA and CDR2 YSLEER. V was clipped by 0 bases and J by 7 bases, with 16 bases between them. The CDR3 coding sequence is TGCGCCAGCAGCCAAGATGTCCAGCCGAGGGGGAATGAGCAGTTCTTC. It encodes CASSQDVQPRGNEQFF.

This clonotype was detected ten times or more. The J gene is TRBJ1-2, the V gene TRBV27, with 8 bases lining up with TRBD1. The V segment lost 2 bases and the J segment 1 base; nucleotides outside the gene matches: 3. Germline-derived CDR1 and CDR2 are MNHEY and SMNVEV (reference sequence). CDR3 length: 15 amino acids. The CDR3, as DNA: TGTGCCAGCAGTTTAAACGACAGGGGTAACTATGGCTACACCTTC. Translated, it gives CASSLNDRGNYGYTF.

This clonotype has ten or more counts. V gene TRBV12-3 or TRBV12-4 combines with J gene TRBJ1-3; no clear D gene. The ends were cut back, 8 bases at V and 1 base at J, with 6 bases in the middle. This CDR3 is 12 amino acids long. CDR3 coding DNA: TGTGCCAGCCAGGATTCTGGAAACACCATATATTTT. Its protein product is CASQDSGNTIYF.

This clonotype was counted ten times or more. The rearrangement links TRBV3-1 to TRBJ1-1, with D maybe TRBD1 (6 bases). V gave up 6 bases and J gave up 10 bases, with 15 bases separating them. This CDR3 region has 12 residues. Germline V gene lookup returns CDR1 LGHDT and CDR2 YNNKEL (reference sequence). The CDR3 DNA reads as TGTGCCAGCAGTGTAAGGGGGGCCGGAGCTTTCTTT. Translating gives CASSVRGAGAFF.

This clonotype was recorded many times. The chain recombines TRBV4-3 with TRBJ2-1, with 7 nucleotides matching TRBD2. Germline V CDR1 and CDR2: LGHNA, YSLEER. The V segment lost 0 bases and the J segment 5 bases; nucleotides outside the gene matches: 10. This CDR3 contains 17 residues. CDR3 DNA sequence: TGCGCCAGCAGCCAAGATAGGACGAGCGGGATGGACAATGAGCAGTTCTTC. Residues: CASSQDRTSGMDNEQFF.

This clonotype has at least ten counts. The CDR3 bases are TGTGCCAGCAGGCTCCAGGGTAGCGCAGATACGCAGTATTTT. The encoded protein is CASRLQGSADTQYF. This chain connects TRBV7-9 to TRBJ2-3, with D possibly called TRBD1 or TRBD2 (5 bases each). The CDR3 covers 14 residues. The V end was cut by 6 bases, the J end by 4 bases, with 14 bases between. Germline loops: CDR1 SEHNR, CDR2 FQNEAQ (reference sequence).

The chain links TRBV27 to TRBJ1-4; D unresolved. CDR3 length: 13 amino acids. Looked up from germline, CDR1 is MNHEY and CDR2 is SMNVEV (reference sequence). V lost 5 bases and J lost 6, with 10 bases in between. The CDR3 bases are TGTGCCAGCAGTCCACCTAGGCATGAAAAACTGTTTTTT. It translates to CASSPPRHEKLFF.

This clonotype was detected many times. The chain recombines TRBV5-1 with TRBJ2-1; D is uncertain. Germline CDR1 and CDR2: SGHRS and YFSETQ. The CDR3 covers 15 residues. V lost 0 bases and J lost 0, with 7 bases in between. The CDR3 DNA follows: TGCGCCAGCAGCTTGGAAGAGGCCTCCTACAATGAGCAGTTCTTC. Its protein is CASSLEEASYNEQFF. Filled out from reference TRBV5-1 and TRBJ2-1, the complete variable domain reads KAGVTQTPRYLIKTRGQQVTLSCSPISGHRSVSWYQQTPGQGLQFLFEYFSETQRNKGNFPGRFSGRQFSNSRSEMNVSTLELGDSALYLCASSLEEASYNEQFFGPGTRLTVL.

The chain employs TRBV2 and TRBJ1-1; D might be TRBD1 (6 bases). The CDR3 length is 14 residues. Germline V gives CDR1 SNHLY, CDR2 FYNNEI. Trimming stripped 2 bases from V and 2 bases from J, with 9 bases between. This CDR3 is CASSERGINTEAFF. In nucleotides, the CDR3 is TGTGCCAGCAGTGAAAGGGGGATTAACACTGAAGCTTTCTTT.

In this sample, this clonotype turned up many times. The chain joins TRBV6-5 to TRBJ2-1; perhaps TRBD2 as D (7 bases). V was cut by 1 base and J by 4 bases, with 11 bases left in between. The CDR3 sequence is 15 residues long. Germline-derived CDR1 and CDR2 are MNHEY and SVGAGI. The CDR3, as DNA: TGTGCCAGCAGTTACTTGGGGGGGCCTTACAATGAGCAGTTCTTC. It codes for CASSYLGGPYNEQFF.